The 13 T cell receptor beta chains below were found in one sample sequenced in a study of CXCR3 chemokines and chemotherapy response in bladder cancer. One entry per CDR3 protein results from TCRdb running MiXCR on the PCR reads. The sample includes about 9,000 distinct CDR3 sequences, 20% to 25% of them seen just once. This specimen was taken from a patient whose treatment included neoadjuvant chemotherapy. The receptors shown here come from a human donor with bladder cancer that did not respond to neoadjuvant chemotherapy.

The chain recombines TRBV7-2 with TRBJ2-5; 8 bases match TRBD2. From germline, CDR1 is SGHTA and CDR2 FQGNSA. The CDR3 consists of 14 residues. With V trimmed by 5 bases and J by 4 bases, 6 bases remained unmatched. The CDR3 DNA follows: TGTGCCAGCAGCCGCCCGGGGGGGGTAGAGACCCAGTACTTC. This sequence encodes CASSRPGGVETQYF.

This clonotype came up many times. The V gene is TRBV20-1, the J gene TRBJ2-1; 10 nucleotides agree with TRBD2. Germline CDR1 reads DFQATT; CDR2 reads SNEGSKA (reference sequence). Trimming cost V 3 bases and J 6 bases; bases outside gene matches: 5. The CDR3 extends over 14 amino acids. The CDR3, as DNA: TGCAGTGCTAGTCACAGCGGGGGGGCCAATGAGCAGTTCTTC. It encodes CSASHSGGANEQFF.

The chain joins TRBV7-2 to TRBJ2-7; 10 bases map to TRBD2. Germline CDR1 SGHTA, CDR2 FQGNSA. The CDR3 length is 16 residues. J lost 1 base, V lost 1 base, and 4 bases had no gene match. The DNA for the CDR3 is TGTGCCAGCAGCTTAGAAGTTAGCGGGGGGTCCTACGAGCAGTACTTC. This sequence encodes CASSLEVSGGSYEQYF.

This clonotype turned up a few times. The chain links TRBV2 to TRBJ1-1; D gene unclear. The CDR3 spans 13 residues. Trimming left V 4 bases short and J 5 bases short, with 11 bases between. Per germline, CDR1 SNHLY and CDR2 FYNNEI. The CDR3 DNA reads TGTGCCAGCAGTGGAATTATGGGGACTGAAGCTTTCTTT. It yields the protein CASSGIMGTEAFF. Filled out from reference TRBV2 and TRBJ1-1, the complete variable domain reads EPEVTQTPSHQVTQMGQEVILRCVPISNHLYFYWYRQILGQKVEFLVSFYNNEISEKSEIFDDQFSVERPDGSNFTLKIRSTKLEDSAMYFCASSGIMGTEAFFGQGTRLTVV.

At least ten counts were recorded for this clonotype. The chain is built from TRBV30 and TRBJ2-5; a weak D match, TRBD2 (6 bases). V was clipped by 3 bases and J by 5 bases, with 16 bases between them. This CDR3 is 14 amino acids long. CDR1 and CDR2 (germline): GTSNPN, SVGIG (reference sequence). CDR3 region: CAWSSGEDYETQYF. CDR3 sequence (DNA): TGTGCCTGGAGCTCCGGGGAGGACTATGAGACCCAGTACTTC.

By sample share, this clonotype is medium-sized. This rearrangement joins TRBV6-2 or TRBV6-3 to TRBJ1-6; perhaps TRBD1 as D (5 bases). Trimming pared 6 bases from V and 10 bases from J, leaving 13 bases between. The CDR3 loop spans 13 amino acids. Germline V CDR1 and CDR2: MNHEY, SVGEGT. Written as DNA, the CDR3 is TGTGCCAGCAGGTCACCAGGGAAATCACCCCTCCACTTT. This sequence encodes CASRSPGKSPLHF.

By share, this clonotype counts as medium-sized. The gene calls are TRBV7-2 and TRBJ1-2, with D uncertain. V was pared by 5 bases and J by 5 bases, with 12 bases between. From germline, CDR1 is SGHTA and CDR2 FQGNSA. CDR3 length: 13 amino acids. The CDR3 DNA sequence: TGTGCCAGCAGCCTAGGGCCGGATTATGGCTACACCTTC. Translating gives CASSLGPDYGYTF.

This clonotype was observed many times. The chain joins TRBV4-1 to TRBJ1-6; D possibly corresponds to TRBD1 (6 bases). CDR1 is MGHRA and CDR2 is YSYEKL in the germline V gene. Deletions cut 4 bases from V and 3 bases from J, with 16 bases between. The CDR3 has 17 amino acids. The CDR3 DNA reads TGCGCCAGCAGCCCTAGGGAAGGACAGAGCTATAATTCACCCCTCCACTTT. Translated, it gives CASSPREGQSYNSPLHF.

To note about this clonotype: A far larger clone is off by one base, so a read error is likely. The chain has TRBV6-6 and TRBJ2-6; 7 bases match TRBD1. Germline CDR1 and CDR2: MNHNY and SVGAGI (reference sequence). V trimming: 5 bases; J trimming: 0 bases; junction bases outside the gene matches: 10. This CDR3 spans 18 amino acids. The CDR3 sequence is CASSDLTNRGSGANVLTF. The CDR3, as DNA: TGTGCCAGCAGTGACCTTACCAACAGGGGCTCTGGGGCCAACGTCCTGACTTTC.

This clonotype was seen at least ten times. This chain uses TRBV6-5 with TRBJ1-6; possible D gene TRBD1, 6 bases. Germline CDR1 reads MNHEY; CDR2 reads SVGAGI. The CDR3 runs 16 residues. The V end lost 2 bases, the J end lost 9 bases, and 17 bases lay between the germline ends. DNA of the CDR3: TGTGCCAGCAGTTACGGGGTGGCCGGAGGGGGTTCACCCCTCCACTTT. Amino acids: CASSYGVAGGGSPLHF.

In nucleotides, the CDR3 is TGTGCCAGCAGACTTCCGGGACAGGGTCATTACTTC. Its translation: CASRLPGQGHYF. The chain is built from TRBV6-2 or TRBV6-3 and TRBJ2-4, with TRBD1 matching over 9 bases. V shed 6 bases, J shed 16 bases, and the junction held 10 bases outside the gene matches. Germline CDR1 and CDR2: MNHEY and SVGEGT. The CDR3 has 12 residues.

Many counts were recorded for this clonotype. The chain has TRBV11-2 and TRBJ2-5, with a weak D call TRBD1 (5 bases). Trimming took 5 bases from V and 2 from J, leaving 9 bases between them. Germline assignment: CDR1 SGHAT and CDR2 FQNNGV. This CDR3 spans 13 amino acids. DNA for the CDR3: TGTGCCAGCAGCCCCAGGGTGCAAGAGACCCAGTACTTC. Amino acid sequence: CASSPRVQETQYF.

This clonotype was recorded at least ten times. The chain is built from TRBV28 and TRBJ1-6; D ambiguous. This CDR3 has 12 amino acids. Germline CDR1 MDHEN, CDR2 SYDVKM. Trimming removed 3 bases from V and 7 bases from J, with 4 bases in between. The CDR3 DNA is TGTGCCAGCAGTTTTTACAATTCACCCCTCCACTTT. Amino acids: CASSFYNSPLHF.